This is a list of T cell receptor beta chains from one sample in a study of T-cell memory formation after mild COVID-19. TCRdb reprocessed the 5' RACE reads with MiXCR, giving one entry per CDR3 protein. The profile shows fewer than 110,000 distinct CDR3 sequences, around 15% of them singletons. The sequencing sample was made of PBMCs or a T cell subset sorted from them (not recorded which). The receptors shown here come from a young man who had mild COVID-19 (a few samples of this study predate the infection). Cell type and time point are not known. The CDR3 runs from the conserved cysteine through the conserved F or W. Fields, in order: clone size, J gene, V gene, D gene, CDR3 protein, CDR3 DNA. D genes are given only for firm matches. Size is stated for part of the rows, as once, few or many counts, or as a class when the clone is expanded.

>.|TRBJ2-7|TRBV12-3/TRBV12-4|.
CASSTGYYEQYF
TGTGCCAGCAGTACCGGATACTACGAGCAGTACTTC
>many|TRBJ2-3|TRBV5-1|.
CASSLGDKYNADTQYF
TGCGCCAGCAGCTTGGGGGACAAGTATAACGCAGATACGCAGTATTTT
>.|TRBJ2-2|TRBV9|.
CASSVEGTMTGELFF
TGTGCCAGCAGCGTAGAAGGGACAATGACCGGGGAGCTGTTTTTT
>many|TRBJ2-7|TRBV20-1|TRBD2
CSARDRSRGVSYEQYF
TGCAGTGCTAGAGATCGATCGCGGGGGGTCTCCTACGAGCAGTACTTC
>.|TRBJ2-2|TRBV7-6|TRBD2
CASTLSGGGVTGELFF
TGTGCCAGCACCCTGTCCGGGGGGGGAGTCACCGGGGAGCTGTTTTTT
>few|TRBJ1-5|TRBV6-2/TRBV6-3|.
CASRPPVDQPQHF
TGTGCCAGCCGCCCCCCGGTAGATCAGCCCCAGCATTTT
>few|TRBJ1-1|TRBV27|.
CASREGSGTTEAFF
TGTGCCAGCAGAGAGGGATCCGGAACCACTGAAGCTTTCTTT
>.|TRBJ2-1|TRBV5-3|.
CARSLGPGGSSYNEQFF
TGTGCCAGAAGCTTAGGGCCGGGGGGCAGCTCCTACAATGAGCAGTTCTTC
>few|TRBJ1-4|TRBV28|TRBD1
CASRPDRGREKLFF
TGTGCCAGCAGACCCGACAGGGGGCGCGAAAAACTGTTTTTT
>.|TRBJ1-5|TRBV4-1|.
CASSPRDFSNQPQHF
TGCGCCAGCAGCCCAAGGGATTTTAGCAATCAGCCCCAGCATTTT
>.|TRBJ2-1|TRBV6-5|TRBD1
CASSLWTGGDNEQFF
TGTGCCAGCAGTCTATGGACAGGGGGGGACAATGAGCAGTTCTTC
>few|TRBJ2-1|TRBV23-1|TRBD1
CASSQLGQGINEQFF
TGCGCCAGCAGTCAATTGGGACAGGGGATAAATGAGCAGTTCTTC
>.|TRBJ2-1|TRBV29-1|.
CSVIPVSSYNEQFF
TGCAGCGTTATACCCGTGAGCTCCTACAATGAGCAGTTCTTC
>many|TRBJ2-5|TRBV4-2|.
CASSQSTGGGGETQYF
TGTGCCAGCAGCCAATCGACGGGTGGGGGAGGAGAGACCCAGTACTTC
>.|TRBJ2-3|TRBV5-5|.
CASSSSGIDTQYF
TGTGCCAGCAGTTCGTCGGGAATAGATACGCAGTATTTT
>.|TRBJ1-1|TRBV27|.
CASSLGLGGNTEAFF
TGTGCCAGCAGTTTAGGTTTGGGGGGAAACACTGAAGCTTTCTTT
>few|TRBJ2-7|TRBV7-6|.
CASSLEGSEQYF
TGTGCCAGCAGCTTAGAGGGCTCCGAGCAGTACTTC
>few|TRBJ2-1|TRBV6-1|TRBD2
CASSEPSGGAFSEQFF
TGTGCCAGCAGTGAGCCGAGCGGGGGGGCCTTCAGTGAGCAGTTCTTC
>few|TRBJ2-3|TRBV7-2|TRBD2
CASSLSGGSTDTQYF
TGTGCCAGCAGCTTGAGCGGGGGTAGCACAGATACGCAGTATTTT
>.|TRBJ2-1|TRBV6-2/TRBV6-3|.
CASFQGLYNEQFF
TGTGCCAGCTTCCAGGGGCTCTACAATGAGCAGTTCTTC
>few|TRBJ1-1|TRBV7-9|.
CASTRTPEAFF
TGTGCCAGCACCCGGACCCCTGAAGCTTTCTTT
>.|TRBJ2-1|TRBV12-3/TRBV12-4|.
CASKSTPHHEQFF
TGTGCCAGCAAGAGCACCCCACACCATGAGCAGTTCTTC
>few|TRBJ1-6|TRBV12-3/TRBV12-4|.
CASRLRTVGSPLHF
TGTGCCAGCAGACTCCGGACAGTCGGCTCACCCCTCCACTTT